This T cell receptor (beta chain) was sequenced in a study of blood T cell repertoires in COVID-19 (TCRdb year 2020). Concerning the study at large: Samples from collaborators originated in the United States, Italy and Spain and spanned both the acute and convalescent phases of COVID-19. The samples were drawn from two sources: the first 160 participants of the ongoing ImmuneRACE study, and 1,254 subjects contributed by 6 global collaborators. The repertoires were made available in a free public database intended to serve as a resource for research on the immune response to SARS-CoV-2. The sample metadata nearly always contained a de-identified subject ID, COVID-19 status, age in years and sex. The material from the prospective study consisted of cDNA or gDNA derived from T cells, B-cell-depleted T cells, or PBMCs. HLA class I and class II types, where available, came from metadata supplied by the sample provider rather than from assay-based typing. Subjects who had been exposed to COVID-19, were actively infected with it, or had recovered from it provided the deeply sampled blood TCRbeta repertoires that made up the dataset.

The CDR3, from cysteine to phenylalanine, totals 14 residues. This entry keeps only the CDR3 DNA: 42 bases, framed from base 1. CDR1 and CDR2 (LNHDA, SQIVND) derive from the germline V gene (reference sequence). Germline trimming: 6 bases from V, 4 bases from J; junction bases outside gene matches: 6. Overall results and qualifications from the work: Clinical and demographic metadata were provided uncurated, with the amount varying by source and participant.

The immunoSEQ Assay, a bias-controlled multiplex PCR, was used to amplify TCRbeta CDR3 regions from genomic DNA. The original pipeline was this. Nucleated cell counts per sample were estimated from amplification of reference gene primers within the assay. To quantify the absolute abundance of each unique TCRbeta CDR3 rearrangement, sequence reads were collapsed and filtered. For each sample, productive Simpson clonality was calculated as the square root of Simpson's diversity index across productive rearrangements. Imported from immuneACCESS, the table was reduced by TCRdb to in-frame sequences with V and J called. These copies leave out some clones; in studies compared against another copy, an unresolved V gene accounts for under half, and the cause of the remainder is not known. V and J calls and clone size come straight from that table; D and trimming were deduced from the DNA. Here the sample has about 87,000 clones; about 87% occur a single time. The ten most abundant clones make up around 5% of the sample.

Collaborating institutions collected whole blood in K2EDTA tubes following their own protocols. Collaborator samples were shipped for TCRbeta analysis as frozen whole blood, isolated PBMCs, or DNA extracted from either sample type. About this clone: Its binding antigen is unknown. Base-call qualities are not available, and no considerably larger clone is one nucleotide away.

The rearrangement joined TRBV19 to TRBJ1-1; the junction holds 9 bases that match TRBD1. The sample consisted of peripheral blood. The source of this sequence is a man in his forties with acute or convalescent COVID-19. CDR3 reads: CASRNRGLGTEAFF. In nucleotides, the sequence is TGTGCCAGTAGGAACAGGGGGCTGGGCACTGAAGCTTTCTTT.